This TCR beta chain was documented in a study of spatial heterogeneity in lung cancer. The wider study: Alpha-chain sequences were detected in numbers that were consistently lower than beta-chain sequences. Combinations of a unique TCR and a UMI were tallied in raw reads, and on average each appeared more than ten times.

TCR cDNA molecules were tagged individually, and each one carried a unique molecular identifier. Each CDR3 protein is one row after TCRdb ran MiXCR on the 5' RACE reads. The sample shows about 5,000 distinct CDR3 sequences, around 20% of them seen only once. This CDR3 spans 19 amino acids. Germline values: CDR1 ENHRY, CDR2 SYGVKD. The V segment lost 0 bases and the J segment 1 base; nucleotides outside the gene matches: 8. The sample holds many counts of this clonotype. This beta chain is an unintended read in a library built for alpha chains; its size means little. As for time point: sample taken at primary tumor resection. TCRs were sequenced from unsorted whole RNA of tumor, nontumor lung or PBMC. Samples came from around 70 TRACERx patients with untreated early-stage lung cancer.

The material was normal lung tissue next to the tumor, obtained at surgery. The chain couples TRBV10-3 to TRBJ2-3, with 12 bases lining up with TRBD2. The TCR sequence derives from a male donor with early-stage non-small cell lung cancer. CDR3 in amino acids: CAISESRLAGALGTDTQYF. The CDR3 nucleotides are TGTGCCATCAGTGAGTCGAGACTAGCGGGAGCCCTTGGCACAGATACGCAGTATTTT.